This TCR beta chain was sequenced for a study of long-term antiretroviral therapy in people with HIV. Study results and limitations: Every time point showed a repertoire led by clones expanded before ART. HIV repertoire CDR3 lengths ranged less widely than those of controls.

Running of the v3.0 immunoSEQ assay took place at survey level. Only in-frame clones appear in the TCRdb table, and some are missing; sequencing was by immunoSEQ multiplex PCR. The sample shows approximately 24,000 clones, 88% of them seen only once. This clone was found once. Its antigen is still unknown. CDR3 length: 21 residues. With 6 bases clipped from V and 3 bases from J, the junction kept 27 bases outside the gene matches. The source was unsorted PBMCs, collected more than 4.4 years after starting antiretroviral therapy. The rearrangement joins TRBV23-1 to TRBJ1-1; 8 positions match TRBD1. TRBV23-1 has ORF status, its function being uncertain. The sequence was obtained from a man under 40 with HIV. In DNA form, the CDR3 reads TGCGCCAGCAGAAGACCGGGACAGGAGAACAAAATTTGCCGAGAAGACACTGAAGCTTTCTTT. It encodes CASRRPGQENKICREDTEAFF.